The 15 T cell receptor beta chains below come from one sample, sequenced in a study of T cell responses to AZD1222 COVID-19 vaccine. The method was immunoSEQ multiplex PCR; TCRdb's version includes in-frame clones alone and lacks a portion of them. The sample yields 180,000 or so clones, 80% to 95% seen once. The sample was peripheral blood, taken 28 days after the second dose of the MenACWY control vaccine. The receptors originated from an adult who received the MenACWY meningococcal vaccine as a control.

The rearrangement links TRBV5-6 to TRBJ2-1; D is uncertain. The CDR3 covers 15 residues. V was clipped by 6 bases and J by 12 bases, with 25 bases between them. Germline CDR1 reads SGHDT; CDR2 reads YYEEEE. DNA for the CDR3: TGTGCCAGCATCATACAGAACAATCCTTGGAGTGGGCAGTTCTTC. It translates to CASIIQNNPWSGQFF.

As to this clone: The sample holds other DNA sequences that translate to the same CDR3. This sequence joins TRBV12-3 or TRBV12-4 and TRBJ1-5; D is undetermined. Trimming removed 3 bases at V and 4 bases at J, with 4 bases between. CDR3 length: 12 amino acids. CDR3 sequence reads: CASSLGNQPQHF. In nucleotides, the CDR3 is TGTGCCAGCAGTTTGGGTAATCAGCCCCAGCATTTT.

The CDR3 DNA follows: TGTGCCAGCAGCCAACATACAGGATCGAACACCGGGGAGCTGTTTTTT. It specifies CASSQHTGSNTGELFF. The V gene is TRBV3-1 (or the pseudogene TRBV3-2), the J gene TRBJ2-2; D is perhaps TRBD1 (5 bases). V was pared by 2 bases and J by 0 bases, with 10 bases between. Germline values: CDR1 LGHDT, CDR2 YNNKEL (reference sequence). The CDR3 runs 16 residues.

The J gene is TRBJ1-5, the V gene TRBV13; TRBD1 agrees at 7 bases. CDR1 is PRHDT and CDR2 is FYEKMQ in the germline V gene (reference sequence). This CDR3 has 12 residues. The CDR3 spells CADDRARQPQHF. The CDR3 bases are TGTGCTGACGACAGGGCCAGACAGCCCCAGCATTTT.

The chain links TRBV5-1 to TRBJ1-3; D is perhaps TRBD1 (6 bases). This CDR3 has 14 amino acids. The V end lost 4 bases, the J end lost 0 bases, and 8 bases lay between the germline ends. Germline lookup yields CDR1 SGHRS and CDR2 YFSETQ. This CDR3 is CASSQTGSGNTIYF. The CDR3 DNA sequence: TGCGCCAGCAGCCAGACAGGCTCTGGAAACACCATATATTTT.

A single count supports this clone. The chain employs TRBV4-1 and TRBJ1-2, with D uncertain. The CDR3 length is 15 residues. Germline CDR1 and CDR2: MGHRA and YSYEKL. V shed 0 bases and J shed 8 bases, with 16 bases lying between them. The CDR3 DNA follows: TGCGCCAGCAGCCAAGATTTGTCACCCGTTAGAGGCTACACCTTC. Translating gives CASSQDLSPVRGYTF.

The CDR3 sequence: CASSAPGANSPLHF. CDR3 DNA sequence: TGTGCCAGCAGCGCGCCGGGGGCCAATTCACCCCTCCACTTT. The chain has TRBV5-4 and TRBJ1-6, with D maybe TRBD1 (6 bases). CDR1 is SGHNT, CDR2 YYREEE, per germline (reference sequence). V was cut by 4 bases and J by 7 bases, with 12 bases left in between. The CDR3 has 14 residues. Using reference TRBV5-4 and TRBJ1-6 for the parts outside the CDR3, the full variable domain is ETGVTQSPTHLIKTRGQQVTLRCSSQSGHNTVSWYQQALGQGPQFIFQYYREEENGRGNFPPRFSGLQFPNYSSELNVNALELDDSALYLCASSAPGANSPLHFGNGTRLTVT.

The chain links TRBV5-4 to TRBJ1-5, with a weak D call TRBD1 (5 bases). CDR1 and CDR2 (germline): SGHNT, YYREEE (reference sequence). The CDR3 length is 16 residues. The V gene lost 0 bases and the J gene lost 0 bases, with 10 bases spanning the gap. The CDR3 sequence is CASSLGGTSSNQPQHF. In DNA, the CDR3 is TGTGCCAGCAGCTTGGGAGGGACTTCTAGCAATCAGCCCCAGCATTTT.

V and J are TRBV11-2 and TRBJ1-3; D may be TRBD1 (6 bases). CDR3 length equals 15 residues. Trimming took off 0 bases at V and 2 bases at J, with 8 bases between the two ends. Germline CDR1 reads SGHAT; CDR2 reads FQNNGV. The CDR3 loop is CASSLEGAPGNTIYF. The CDR3 nucleotides are TGTGCCAGCAGCTTAGAGGGGGCACCTGGAAACACCATATATTTT.

The V call is TRBV4-1, the J call TRBJ1-6; no definite D call. CDR3 length: 15 residues. The V gene lost 0 bases and the J gene lost 15 bases, with 18 bases spanning the gap. The germline V gene has CDR1 MGHRA and CDR2 YSYEKL. The DNA of the CDR3 is TGCGCCAGCAGCCAAGAAAGCCTCGTCCCGGGTATCCTCCACTTT. Translated: CASSQESLVPGILHF.

The gene calls are TRBV28 and TRBJ2-7; TRBD1 agrees at 7 bases. This CDR3 comprises 13 residues. Germline CDR1 MDHEN, CDR2 SYDVKM. The V gene end was trimmed by 6 bases and the J gene end by 2 bases; junction bases not matched to a gene: 4. The CDR3 protein is CASSGDSTYEQYF. CDR3 bases: TGTGCCAGCAGCGGGGACAGCACCTACGAGCAGTACTTC.

The sample holds a few counts of this clone. This rearrangement joins TRBV5-5 to TRBJ2-5; perhaps TRBD1 as D (5 bases). This CDR3 is 14 amino acids long. The V end was cut by 0 bases, the J end by 7 bases, with 13 bases between. From germline, CDR1 is SGHKS and CDR2 YYEKEE (reference sequence). Written as DNA, the CDR3 is TGTGCCAGCAGCTTGGTTCAGGGTATTGGGACCCAGTACTTC. This translates into CASSLVQGIGTQYF.

J is TRBJ1-2 and V is TRBV7-9, with 9 positions matching TRBD1. Germline CDR1 SEHNR, CDR2 FQNEAQ (reference sequence). V was pared by 5 bases and J by 6 bases, with 7 bases of the junction left unmatched. The CDR3 covers 14 residues. The CDR3 protein is CASSRDRVNNGYTF. The CDR3 DNA is TGTGCCAGCAGCCGGGACAGGGTAAATAATGGCTACACCTTC.

Only one count was recorded for this clone. This rearrangement joins TRBV28 to TRBJ1-2; 10 nucleotides align to TRBD1. Germline loops: CDR1 MDHEN, CDR2 SYDVKM. V lost 6 bases to trimming and J lost 4 bases; unmatched junction nucleotides: 2. The CDR3 consists of 13 residues. CDR3 nucleotides: TGTGCCAGCAGACGACAGGGGGCCTATGGCTACACCTTC. Encoded protein: CASRRQGAYGYTF.

The J gene is TRBJ2-1, the V gene TRBV4-3, with 7 bases identical to TRBD1. The V gene's germline CDR1 is LGHNA and CDR2 YSLEER. Trimming removed 4 bases from V and 1 base from J; junction bases left unmatched: 1. CDR3 length equals 14 residues. The CDR3 here is CASSLQGSYNEQFF. The CDR3 DNA sequence: TGCGCCAGCAGCCTACAGGGGTCCTACAATGAGCAGTTCTTC.